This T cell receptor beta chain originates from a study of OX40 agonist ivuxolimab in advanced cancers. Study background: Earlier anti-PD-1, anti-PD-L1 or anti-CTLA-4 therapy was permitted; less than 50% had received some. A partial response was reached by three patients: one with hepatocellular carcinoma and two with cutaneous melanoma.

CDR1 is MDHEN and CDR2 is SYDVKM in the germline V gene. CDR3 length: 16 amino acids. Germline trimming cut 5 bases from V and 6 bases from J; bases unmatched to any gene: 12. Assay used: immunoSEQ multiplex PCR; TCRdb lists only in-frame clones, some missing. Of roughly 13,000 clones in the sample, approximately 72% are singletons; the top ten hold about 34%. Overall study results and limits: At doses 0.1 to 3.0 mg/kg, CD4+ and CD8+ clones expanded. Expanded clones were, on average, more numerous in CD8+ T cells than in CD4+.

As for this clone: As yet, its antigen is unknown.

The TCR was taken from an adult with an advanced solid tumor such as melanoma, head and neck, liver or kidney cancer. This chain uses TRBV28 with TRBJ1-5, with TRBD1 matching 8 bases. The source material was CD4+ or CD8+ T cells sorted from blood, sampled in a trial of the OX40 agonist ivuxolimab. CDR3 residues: CASSTTDRDVGQPQHF. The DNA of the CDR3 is TGTGCCAGCAGTACCACGGACAGGGATGTTGGTCAGCCCCAGCATTTT. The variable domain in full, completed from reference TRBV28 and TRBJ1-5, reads DVKVTQSSRYLVKRTGEKVFLECVQDMDHENMFWYRQDPGLGLRLIYFSYDVKMKEKGDIPEGYSVSREKKERFSLILESASTNQTSMYLCASSTTDRDVGQPQHFGDGTRLSIL.